This entry is about one TCR beta chain. This sample was taken from a study of beta chain features in type 1 diabetes. Reverse transcription of all isolated RNA meant that expressed TCRB transcripts were sequenced. Method: immunoSEQ multiplex PCR; TCRdb's copy keeps in-frame clones and lacks some. The sample includes about 9,400 clones, 70% to 80% seen only once; the top ten take 1.4%. The germline V and J ends were trimmed by 5 bases and 7 bases, with 15 bases remaining between them. The CDR3 is made up of 15 amino acids. Per germline, CDR1 SGHVS and CDR2 FNYEAQ. Sequencing used Tregs from blood. The source is a woman aged 18-29 years in good health. The V call is TRBV7-6, the J call TRBJ1-6; D is unclear. The CDR3 spells CASSSDRPGNSPLHF. The DNA for the CDR3 is TGTGCCAGCAGCAGTGACCGGCCGGGAAATTCACCCCTCCACTTT.